The 29 T cell receptor beta chains below come from one sample, sequenced in a study of blood T cell repertoires in COVID-19. The assay was immunoSEQ multiplex PCR, and TCRdb's table has in-frame clones only and misses some. The sample records fewer than 200,000 clones, approximately 90% being singletons. The specimen sequenced was PBMCs or T cells enriched from blood (not recorded which). All receptors derive from a woman aged 40 to 50 in a cohort exposed to, infected with or recovered from COVID-19 (not recorded which).

The chain's CDR3 is CASIYRHSSKSSYNSPLHF. The CDR3 DNA is TGTGCCAGCATTTACCGACACAGTTCGAAGAGCTCCTATAATTCACCCCTCCACTTT. The chain uses TRBV27 and TRBJ1-6; D gene uncertain. The CDR3 sequence is 19 residues long. Germline CDR1 and CDR2: MNHEY and SMNVEV (reference sequence). Between the trimmed V and J ends, which lost 7 bases and 0 bases, there was a span of 22 bases.

The chain uses TRBV6-5 and TRBJ2-7, with D perhaps matching TRBD2 (6 bases). V was shortened by 3 bases and J by 5 bases, with 17 bases between the two germline ends. This CDR3 has 15 residues. CDR1 and CDR2 from the germline V gene are MNHEY and SVGAGI. The CDR3 region has the DNA TGTGCCAGCAGTTATAGGAGGGAATTGGGCAACGAGCAGTACTTC. This gives the protein CASSYRRELGNEQYF.

V usage is TRBV19 and J usage is TRBJ2-7; 7 nucleotides align to TRBD2. The V gene's germline CDR1 is LNHDA and CDR2 SQIVND (reference sequence). The CDR3 runs 13 residues. Germline trimming cut 6 bases from V and 5 bases from J; bases unmatched to any gene: 7. Written as DNA, the CDR3 is TGTGCCAGTAGGCCGGGGAGGGAACACGAGCAGTACTTC. This gives the protein CASRPGREHEQYF.

The chain combines TRBV6-5 with TRBJ1-1, with 8 bases matching TRBD1. V lost 6 bases to trimming and J lost 6 bases; unmatched junction nucleotides: 9. The CDR3 totals 14 residues. Germline CDR1 is MNHEY and CDR2 is SVGAGI. Here the CDR3 DNA reads TGTGCCAGCAGGGACAGGGCCGAACGGGCTGAAGCTTTCTTT. Its protein product is CASRDRAERAEAFF.

The V gene is TRBV15, the J gene TRBJ2-3, with TRBD1 matching over 8 bases. The CDR3 length is 15 residues. V shed 3 bases and J 3 bases; nucleotides not matched to a gene: 5. Germline V lookup: CDR1 LNHNV, CDR2 YYDKDF (reference sequence). The CDR3 is CATSSNRGATDTQYF. The CDR3 DNA reads as TGTGCCACCAGCAGTAACAGGGGGGCTACAGATACGCAGTATTTT.

The chain joins TRBV6-5 to TRBJ1-2, with a weak D call TRBD1 (6 bases). This CDR3 is built from 14 residues. Germline CDR1 and CDR2: MNHEY and SVGAGI. The ends were cut back, 4 bases at V and 4 bases at J, with 13 bases in the middle. The CDR3, as DNA: TGTGCCAGCAGTTTCCGACAGGACGGCTATGGCTACACCTTC. Amino acids: CASSFRQDGYGYTF.

The chain uses TRBV5-6 and TRBJ2-3; D may be TRBD2 (5 bases). Germline V gives CDR1 SGHDT, CDR2 YYEEEE. V lost 0 bases to trimming and J lost 9 bases, with 11 bases between them. The CDR3 extends over 13 amino acids. CDR3 sequence reads: CASSLDIGVTQYF. The CDR3 DNA reads TGTGCCAGCAGCTTGGATATCGGGGTGACGCAGTATTTT.

V gene TRBV19 combines with J gene TRBJ1-4; possibly TRBD1 for D (5 bases). The germline gives CDR1 LNHDA, CDR2 SQIVND (reference sequence). This CDR3 is 15 amino acids long. V was pared by 5 bases and J by 8 bases, with 18 bases between. CDR3 region: CASSLLSGWNEKLFF. In nucleotides, the CDR3 is TGTGCCAGTAGTCTCCTTTCAGGGTGGAACGAAAAACTGTTTTTT.

The V gene is TRBV2, the J gene TRBJ2-2, with 7 bases aligning to TRBD2. V lost 1 base to trimming and J lost 8 bases; unmatched junction nucleotides: 4. This CDR3 contains 14 residues. Germline CDR1 and CDR2: SNHLY and FYNNEI. The CDR3 DNA reads TGTGCCAGCAGTGAAGGGGAGGGACCTGGGGAGCTGTTTTTT. Protein: CASSEGEGPGELFF. Full variable domain (outside the CDR3, taken from reference TRBV2 and TRBJ2-2): EPEVTQTPSHQVTQMGQEVILRCVPISNHLYFYWYRQILGQKVEFLVSFYNNEISEKSEIFDDQFSVERPDGSNFTLKIRSTKLEDSAMYFCASSEGEGPGELFFGEGSRLTVL.

The V call is TRBV24-1, the J call TRBJ2-1; TRBD2 is a possible D gene (6 bases). Germline CDR1 and CDR2: KGHDR and SFDVKD. The CDR3 spans 15 residues. V shed 3 bases and J shed 8 bases, with 16 bases lying between them. CDR3 amino acids: CATSDPGTADDEQFF. The CDR3 DNA sequence: TGTGCCACCAGTGATCCCGGGACTGCTGACGATGAGCAGTTCTTC.

This rearrangement joins TRBV5-6 to TRBJ1-4, with D possibly matching TRBD1 (6 bases). Trimming cost V 0 bases and J 7 bases, with 19 bases left between them. Germline V gene lookup returns CDR1 SGHDT and CDR2 YYEEEE. The CDR3 has 17 residues. The CDR3 protein is CASSLGYREVPGEKLFF. The CDR3 region has the DNA TGTGCCAGCAGCTTGGGTTACAGGGAAGTGCCGGGTGAAAAACTGTTTTTT.

The chain carries TRBV27 and TRBJ2-7, with TRBD1 as a possible D gene (6 bases). V lost 4 bases and J 2 bases, leaving 15 bases between the germline ends. Germline CDR1 and CDR2: MNHEY and SMNVEV (reference sequence). The CDR3 has 15 amino acids. The CDR3 bases are TGTGCCAGCAGTTCCCGGGACACCGGAGCCTACGAGCAGTACTTC. Protein: CASSSRDTGAYEQYF.

The chain recombines TRBV4-2 with TRBJ2-7; 11 nucleotides match TRBD2. CDR3 length: 15 amino acids. V gave up 4 bases and J gave up 3 bases; unmatched junction bases: 5. The V gene's germline CDR1 is LGHNA and CDR2 YNFKEQ. The CDR3 sequence: CASSPGTSGSYEQYF. The CDR3 DNA is TGTGCCAGCAGCCCAGGGACTAGCGGAAGCTACGAGCAGTACTTC.

The chain is built from TRBV3-1 (or the pseudogene TRBV3-2) and TRBJ1-2; the match to TRBD1 covers 7 bases. Germline lookup yields CDR1 LGHDT and CDR2 YNNKEL (reference sequence). CDR3 length equals 13 residues. The J segment lost 6 bases and the V segment lost 3 bases, leaving 4 bases of the junction unmatched. CDR3 coding DNA: TGTGCCAGCAGCCAGACAGGGTGGGATGGCTACACCTTC. Its translation is CASSQTGWDGYTF.

The rearrangement links TRBV19 to TRBJ1-5; D perhaps matches TRBD1 (6 bases). Germline assignment: CDR1 LNHDA and CDR2 SQIVND (reference sequence). Trimming cost V 1 base and J 6 bases, with 7 bases left between them. This CDR3 contains 13 residues. The CDR3 nucleotides read TGTGCCAGTAGTATAGGGACAGCTCAGCCCCAGCATTTT. Protein sequence: CASSIGTAQPQHF.

The gene calls are TRBV29-1 and TRBJ1-2; a possible D gene is TRBD1 (5 bases). From germline, CDR1 is SQVTM and CDR2 ANQGSEA. CDR3 size: 15 residues. V was pared by 5 bases and J by 5 bases, with 21 bases between. The CDR3 nucleotides are TGCAGCGTTTCCTTGGGACTGCGCCGGGGGTATGGCTACACCTTC. The encoded protein is CSVSLGLRRGYGYTF.

The chain employs TRBV7-9 and TRBJ1-1; 9 nucleotides line up with TRBD1. With V trimmed by 4 bases and J by 7 bases, 7 bases remained unmatched. This CDR3 is built from 14 residues. Germline V CDR1 and CDR2: SEHNR, FQNEAQ (reference sequence). CDR3 region: CASSSPDRGFEAFF. DNA of the CDR3: TGTGCCAGCAGCTCACCGGACAGGGGATTTGAAGCTTTCTTT.

The rearrangement links TRBV10-1 to TRBJ2-7; no firm D call. Germline lookup yields CDR1 WNHNN and CDR2 SYGVQD (reference sequence). This CDR3 is built from 14 residues. V lost 0 bases and J 5 bases, leaving 11 bases between the germline ends. This chain's CDR3 is CASSESGQKDEQYF. CDR3 coding DNA: TGCGCCAGCAGTGAGTCTGGTCAGAAAGACGAGCAGTACTTC.

The CDR3 region is CASSLSTGSGYTF. Written as DNA, the CDR3 is TGTGCCAGCAGTTTATCGACAGGGAGCGGCTACACCTTC. The chain uses TRBV27 and TRBJ1-2; 7 bases are a match to TRBD1. CDR3 length: 13 residues. J gave up 8 bases and V 0 bases, and 3 bases lay outside the gene matches. Germline CDR1 MNHEY, CDR2 SMNVEV (reference sequence).

The DNA for the CDR3 is TGCGCCAGCAGCTCATCCGGGACAGCGACCTACGAGCAGTACTTC. Residues: CASSSSGTATYEQYF. The chain combines TRBV5-1 with TRBJ2-7; 7 nucleotides line up with TRBD1. This CDR3 contains 15 residues. After removal of 3 bases from V and 2 bases from J, the junction contained 8 bases not matched to a gene. The germline V gene encodes CDR1 SGHRS and CDR2 YFSETQ. Drawing the rest from reference TRBV5-1 and TRBJ2-7, the complete variable domain is KAGVTQTPRYLIKTRGQQVTLSCSPISGHRSVSWYQQTPGQGLQFLFEYFSETQRNKGNFPGRFSGRQFSNSRSEMNVSTLELGDSALYLCASSSSGTATYEQYFGPGTRLTVT.

This chain uses TRBV5-1 with TRBJ1-1; TRBD1 matches 9 bases. The CDR3 consists of 15 residues. In germline, CDR1 is SGHRS, CDR2 YFSETQ. Trimming took 4 bases from V and 3 from J; bases not matched to a gene: 7. The CDR3 region has the DNA TGCGCCAGCAGCCATGGACAGGGGCGCTACACTGAAGCTTTCTTT. It is translated as CASSHGQGRYTEAFF.

The V and J genes are TRBV28 and TRBJ1-5; 8 bases are a match to TRBD1. The CDR3 extends over 15 amino acids. Germline values: CDR1 MDHEN, CDR2 SYDVKM. V lost 5 bases and J lost 2; bases outside the gene matches: 5. The CDR3 region is CASSPRGLGNQPQHF. DNA of the CDR3: TGTGCCAGCAGTCCCAGGGGGCTCGGCAATCAGCCCCAGCATTTT.

This sequence joins TRBV28 and TRBJ2-5; TRBD1 matches 8 bases. The V gene's germline CDR1 is MDHEN and CDR2 SYDVKM. This CDR3 spans 15 amino acids. The V and J ends lost 7 bases and 5 bases, in that order; junction bases with no gene match: 12. CDR3 coding DNA: TGTGCCAGCACATATGGGGCAGGGGGCGGGGAGACCCAGTACTTC. Translating gives CASTYGAGGGETQYF.

The genes are TRBV7-6 and TRBJ1-3, with TRBD1 as a possible D gene (5 bases). This CDR3 comprises 16 residues. From germline, CDR1 is SGHVS and CDR2 FNYEAQ. Trimming left V 5 bases short and J 0 bases short, with 14 bases between. The CDR3 region has the DNA TGTGCCAGCAGCGTAAATGGGGCCCACTCTGGAAACACCATATATTTT. Amino acid sequence: CASSVNGAHSGNTIYF.

The chain uses TRBV7-2 and TRBJ2-1; the D gene is possibly TRBD2 (6 bases). The CDR3 loop spans 16 amino acids. CDR1 is SGHTA, CDR2 FQGNSA, per germline. Trimming left V 5 bases short and J 7 bases short, with 21 bases between. Here the CDR3 DNA reads TGTGCCAGCAGCGTTTCCGGGACTCCCATAATGAATGAGCAGTTCTTC. The encoded protein is CASSVSGTPIMNEQFF.

The V and J genes are TRBV4-1 and TRBJ2-7; tentatively, D is TRBD1 (5 bases). From germline, CDR1 is MGHRA and CDR2 YSYEKL. The CDR3 contains 16 residues. Trimming shortened V by 2 bases and J by 0 bases, and 14 bases separated the two germline ends. The CDR3 loop is CASSQMPPQGSYEQYF. In nucleotides, the CDR3 is TGCGCCAGCAGCCAAATGCCTCCCCAGGGCTCCTACGAGCAGTACTTC.

The chain is built from TRBV6-1 and TRBJ2-7, with 9 bases matching TRBD1. Losses at the gene ends were 1 base for V and 4 bases for J; bases not matched to a gene: 5. The germline CDR1 and CDR2 sequences are MNHNS and SASEGT. CDR3 size: 15 residues. In DNA, the CDR3 is TGTGCCAGCAGTGAAGGGACAGGGGCCAGATACGAGCAGTACTTC. Translated: CASSEGTGARYEQYF.

The J gene is TRBJ2-1, the V gene TRBV19; 10 nucleotides align to TRBD2. CDR1 and CDR2 from the germline V gene are LNHDA and SQIVND (reference sequence). V dropped 3 bases and J dropped 7; count of bases not matched to a gene: 9. The CDR3 covers 16 residues. The CDR3 nucleotides are TGTGCCAGTAGTATCGCACTTAGCGGGAGGTTTAATGAGCAGTTCTTC. As protein: CASSIALSGRFNEQFF.

The sample holds one count of this clone. The V and J genes are TRBV7-2 and TRBJ1-2; D may be TRBD1 (6 bases). Between the trimmed V and J ends, which lost 5 bases and 0 bases, there was a span of 16 bases. This CDR3 has 16 residues. Germline V lookup: CDR1 SGHTA, CDR2 FQGNSA. CDR3 in DNA: TGTGCCAGCAGCGCTCGGACAGCGCAAACTAACTATGGCTACACCTTC. Translating gives CASSARTAQTNYGYTF.